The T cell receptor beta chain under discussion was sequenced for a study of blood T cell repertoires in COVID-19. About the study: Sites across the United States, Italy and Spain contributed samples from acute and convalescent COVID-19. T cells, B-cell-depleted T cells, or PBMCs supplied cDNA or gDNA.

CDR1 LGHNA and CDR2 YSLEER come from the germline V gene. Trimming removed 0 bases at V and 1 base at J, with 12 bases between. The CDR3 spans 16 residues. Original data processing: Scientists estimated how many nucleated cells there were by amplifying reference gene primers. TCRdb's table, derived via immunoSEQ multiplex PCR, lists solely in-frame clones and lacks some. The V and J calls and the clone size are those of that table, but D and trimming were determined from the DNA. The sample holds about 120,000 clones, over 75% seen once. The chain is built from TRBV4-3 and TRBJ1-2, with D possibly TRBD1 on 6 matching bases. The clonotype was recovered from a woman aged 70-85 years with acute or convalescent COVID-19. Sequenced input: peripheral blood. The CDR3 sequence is CASSQEFGRGNYGYTF. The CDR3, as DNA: TGCGCCAGCAGCCAAGAATTCGGCAGGGGTAACTATGGCTACACCTTC.